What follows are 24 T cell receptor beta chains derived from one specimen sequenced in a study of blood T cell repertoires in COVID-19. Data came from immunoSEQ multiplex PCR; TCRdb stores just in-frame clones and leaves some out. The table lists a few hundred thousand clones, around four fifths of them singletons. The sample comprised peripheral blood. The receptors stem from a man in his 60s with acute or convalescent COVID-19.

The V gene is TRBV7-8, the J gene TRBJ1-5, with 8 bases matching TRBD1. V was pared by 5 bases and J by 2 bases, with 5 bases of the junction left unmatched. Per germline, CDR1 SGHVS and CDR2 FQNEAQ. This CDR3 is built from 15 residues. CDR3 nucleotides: TGTGCCAGCAGCCTCCCGACAGGGGGCAATCAGCCCCAGCATTTT. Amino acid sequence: CASSLPTGGNQPQHF.

The DNA for the CDR3 is TGTGCCAGCCTAAAGGAGACAGGCTACAATGAGCAGTTCTTC. Residues: CASLKETGYNEQFF. This chain uses TRBV25-1 with TRBJ2-1, with D possibly TRBD1 on 6 matching bases. V gave up 8 bases and J gave up 3 bases, with 14 bases separating them. The CDR3 length is 14 residues. CDR1 and CDR2 from the germline V gene are MGHDK and SYGVNS. Looking up the rest from reference TRBV25-1 and TRBJ2-1 gives the full variable domain: EADIYQTPRYLVIGTGKKITLECSQTMGHDKMYWYQQDPGMELHLIHYSYGVNSTEKGDLSSESTVSRIRTEHFPLTLESARPSHTSQYLCASLKETGYNEQFFGPGTRLTVL.

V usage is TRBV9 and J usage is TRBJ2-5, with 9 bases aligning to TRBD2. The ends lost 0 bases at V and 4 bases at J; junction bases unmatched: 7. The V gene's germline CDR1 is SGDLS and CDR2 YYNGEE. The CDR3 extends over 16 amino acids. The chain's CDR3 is CASSVGVAGEGETQYF. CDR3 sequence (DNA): TGTGCCAGCAGCGTAGGAGTAGCGGGAGAAGGAGAGACCCAGTACTTC. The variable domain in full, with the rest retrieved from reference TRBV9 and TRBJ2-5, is DSGVTQTPKHLITATGQRVTLRCSPRSGDLSVYWYQQSLDQGLQFLIQYYNGEERAKGNILERFSAQQFPDLHSELNLSSLELGDSALYFCASSVGVAGEGETQYFGPGTRLLVL.

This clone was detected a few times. CDR3 region: CASSPRGYRGRSEAFF. CDR3 bases: TGCGCCAGCAGCCCGAGGGGCTATCGGGGGAGGTCTGAAGCTTTCTTT. The chain links TRBV5-1 to TRBJ1-1; possible D gene TRBD1, 5 bases. Germline V gene lookup returns CDR1 SGHRS and CDR2 YFSETQ. The CDR3 runs 16 residues. V lost 4 bases and J 6 bases, leaving 22 bases between the germline ends.

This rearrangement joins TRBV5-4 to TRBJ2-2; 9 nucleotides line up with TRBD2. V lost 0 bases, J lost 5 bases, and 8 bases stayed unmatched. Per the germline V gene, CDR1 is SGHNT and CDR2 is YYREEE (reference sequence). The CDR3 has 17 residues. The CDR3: CASSLGGLAGYTGELFF. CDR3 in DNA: TGTGCCAGCAGCTTGGGCGGGCTAGCGGGATATACCGGGGAGCTGTTTTTT.

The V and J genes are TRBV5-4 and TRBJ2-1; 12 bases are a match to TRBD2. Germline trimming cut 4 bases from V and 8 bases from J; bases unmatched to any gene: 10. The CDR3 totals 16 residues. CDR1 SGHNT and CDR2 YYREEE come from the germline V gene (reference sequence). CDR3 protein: CASSASTSGRLYEQFF. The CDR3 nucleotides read TGTGCCAGCAGCGCCTCGACTAGCGGGAGATTGTATGAGCAGTTCTTC.

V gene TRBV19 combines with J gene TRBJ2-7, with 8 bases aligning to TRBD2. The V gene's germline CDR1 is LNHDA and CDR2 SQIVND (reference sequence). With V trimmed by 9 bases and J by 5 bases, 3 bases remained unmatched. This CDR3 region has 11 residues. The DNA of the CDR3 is TGTGCCAGCCGGGAGGGCAACGAGCAGTACTTC. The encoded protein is CASREGNEQYF. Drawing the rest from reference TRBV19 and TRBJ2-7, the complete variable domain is DGGITQSPKYLFRKEGQNVTLSCEQNLNHDAMYWYRQDPGQGLRLIYYSQIVNDFQKGDIAEGYSVSREKKESFPLTVTSAQKNPTAFYLCASREGNEQYFGPGTRLTVT.

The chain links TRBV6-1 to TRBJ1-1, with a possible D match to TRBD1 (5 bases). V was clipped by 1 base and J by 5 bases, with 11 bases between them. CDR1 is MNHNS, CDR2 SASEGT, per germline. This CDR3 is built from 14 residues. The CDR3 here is CASSEVGRGTEAFF. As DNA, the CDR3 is TGTGCCAGCAGTGAAGTTGGCCGGGGGACTGAAGCTTTCTTT.

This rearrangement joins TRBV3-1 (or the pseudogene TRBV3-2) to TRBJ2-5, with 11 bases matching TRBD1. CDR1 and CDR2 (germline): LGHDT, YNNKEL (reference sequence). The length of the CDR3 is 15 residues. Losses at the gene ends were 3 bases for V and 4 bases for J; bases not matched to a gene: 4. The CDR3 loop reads CASSHRTGGAETQYF. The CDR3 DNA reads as TGTGCCAGCAGCCATAGGACAGGGGGCGCAGAGACCCAGTACTTC.

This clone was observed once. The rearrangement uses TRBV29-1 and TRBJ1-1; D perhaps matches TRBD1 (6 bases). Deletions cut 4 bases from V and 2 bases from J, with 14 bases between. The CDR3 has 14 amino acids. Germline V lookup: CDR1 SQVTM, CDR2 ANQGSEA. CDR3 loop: CSVVAGATNTEAFF. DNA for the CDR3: TGCAGCGTTGTCGCAGGGGCTACAAACACTGAAGCTTTCTTT.

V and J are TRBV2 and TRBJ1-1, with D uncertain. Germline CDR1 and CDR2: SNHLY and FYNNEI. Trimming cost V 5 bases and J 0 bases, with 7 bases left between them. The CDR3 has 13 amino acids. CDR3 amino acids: CASSLLVNTEAFF. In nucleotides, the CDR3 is TGTGCCAGCAGTTTACTGGTGAACACTGAAGCTTTCTTT.

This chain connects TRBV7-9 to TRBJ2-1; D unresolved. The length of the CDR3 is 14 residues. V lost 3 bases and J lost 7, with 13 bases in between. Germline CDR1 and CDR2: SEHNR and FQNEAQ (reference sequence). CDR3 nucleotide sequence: TGTGCCAGCAGCTTGCTAGGAAGGTTAAATGAGCAGTTCTTC. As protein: CASSLLGRLNEQFF.

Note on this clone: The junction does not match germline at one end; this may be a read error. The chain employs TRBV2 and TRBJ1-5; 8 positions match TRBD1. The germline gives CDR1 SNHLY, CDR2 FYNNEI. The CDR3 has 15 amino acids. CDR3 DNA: TGTGCCAGCAGTCAAGCCCCCGGACAGGGCCAGCCCCAGCATTTT. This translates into CASSQAPGQGQPQHF.

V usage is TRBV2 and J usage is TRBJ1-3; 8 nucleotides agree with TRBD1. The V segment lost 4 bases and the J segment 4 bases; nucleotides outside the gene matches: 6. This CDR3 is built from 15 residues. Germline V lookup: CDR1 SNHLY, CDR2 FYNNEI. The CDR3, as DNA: TGTGCCAGCAGTGGACAGGGGACAGTCGGAAACACCATATATTTT. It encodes CASSGQGTVGNTIYF.

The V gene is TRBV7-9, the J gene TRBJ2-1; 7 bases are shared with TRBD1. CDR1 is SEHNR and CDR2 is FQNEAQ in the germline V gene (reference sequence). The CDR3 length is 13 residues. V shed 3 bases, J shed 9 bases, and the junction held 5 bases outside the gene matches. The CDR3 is CASSLGQFSEQFF. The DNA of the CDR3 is TGTGCCAGCAGCTTGGGACAGTTTAGTGAGCAGTTCTTC.

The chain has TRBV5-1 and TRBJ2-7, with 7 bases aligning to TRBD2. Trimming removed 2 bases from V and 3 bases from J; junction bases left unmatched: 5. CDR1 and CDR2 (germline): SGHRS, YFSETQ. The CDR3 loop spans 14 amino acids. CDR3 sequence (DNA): TGCGCCAGCAGCTTCACCAGCGGGGACTACGAGCAGTACTTC. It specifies CASSFTSGDYEQYF.

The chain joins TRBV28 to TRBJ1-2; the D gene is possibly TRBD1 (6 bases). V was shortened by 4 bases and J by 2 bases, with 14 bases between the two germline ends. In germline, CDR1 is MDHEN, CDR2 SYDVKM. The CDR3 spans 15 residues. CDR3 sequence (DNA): TGTGCCAGCAGTTCGAGCGACAGGACGAACTATGGCTACACCTTC. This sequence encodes CASSSSDRTNYGYTF.

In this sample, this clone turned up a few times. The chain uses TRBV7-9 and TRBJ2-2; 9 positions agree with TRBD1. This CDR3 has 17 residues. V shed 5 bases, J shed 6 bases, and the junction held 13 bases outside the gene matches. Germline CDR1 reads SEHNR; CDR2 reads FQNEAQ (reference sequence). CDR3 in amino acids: CASSRLLTGGRPGELFF. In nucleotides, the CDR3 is TGTGCCAGCAGCCGGCTACTAACAGGGGGCAGGCCCGGGGAGCTGTTTTTT.

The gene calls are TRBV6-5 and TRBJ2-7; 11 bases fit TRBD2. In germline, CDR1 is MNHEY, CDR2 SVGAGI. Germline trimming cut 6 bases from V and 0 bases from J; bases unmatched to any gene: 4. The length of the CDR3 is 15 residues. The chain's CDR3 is CASSPTSGVSYEQYF. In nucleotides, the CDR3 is TGTGCCAGCAGCCCGACTAGCGGGGTCTCCTACGAGCAGTACTTC.

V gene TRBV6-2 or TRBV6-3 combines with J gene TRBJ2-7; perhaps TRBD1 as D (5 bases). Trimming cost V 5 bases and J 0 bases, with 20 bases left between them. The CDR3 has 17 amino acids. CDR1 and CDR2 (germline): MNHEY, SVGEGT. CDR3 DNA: TGTGCCAGCAGTATTTCCCCTTGGGGCAGGGTCTCCTACGAGCAGTACTTC. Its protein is CASSISPWGRVSYEQYF.

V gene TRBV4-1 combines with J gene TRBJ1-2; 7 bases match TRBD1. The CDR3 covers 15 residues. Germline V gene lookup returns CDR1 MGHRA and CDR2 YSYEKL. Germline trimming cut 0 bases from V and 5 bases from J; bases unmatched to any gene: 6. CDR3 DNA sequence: TGCGCCAGCAGCCAAGATGACAGGGACTTATATGGCTACACCTTC. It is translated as CASSQDDRDLYGYTF.

Here the CDR3 DNA reads TGTGCCAGCTTTCAGGGGATTAAAAATTCACCCCTCCACTTT. It yields the protein CASFQGIKNSPLHF. The genes are TRBV28 and TRBJ1-6; the D gene is possibly TRBD1 (6 bases). This CDR3 is built from 14 residues. Germline values: CDR1 MDHEN, CDR2 SYDVKM. The V end was cut by 8 bases, the J end by 7 bases, with 15 bases between.

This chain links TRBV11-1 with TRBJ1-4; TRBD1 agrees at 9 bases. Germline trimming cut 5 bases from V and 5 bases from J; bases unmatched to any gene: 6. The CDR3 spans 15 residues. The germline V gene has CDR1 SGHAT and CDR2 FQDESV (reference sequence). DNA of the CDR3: TGTGCCAGCAGCCGGGACAGGGCCCACAATGAAAAACTGTTTTTT. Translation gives CASSRDRAHNEKLFF.

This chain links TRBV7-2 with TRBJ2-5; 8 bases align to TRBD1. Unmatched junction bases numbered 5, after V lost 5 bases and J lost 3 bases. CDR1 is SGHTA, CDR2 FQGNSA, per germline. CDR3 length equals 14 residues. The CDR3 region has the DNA TGTGCCAGCAGCCCCGGGACAGGTAAAGAGACCCAGTACTTC. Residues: CASSPGTGKETQYF.